Listed below are T cell receptor beta chains from one sample, sequenced in a study of prognosis after radiotherapy for stage I lung cancer. One entry per CDR3 protein results from TCRdb running MiXCR on the multiplex PCR reads. The sample includes about 14,000 distinct CDR3 sequences, around 30% of them seen just once. Sequences were derived from PBMCs, sampled before or after stereotactic body radiation therapy (not recorded which). The receptors were sampled from a donor aged 50 or older with non-small cell lung cancer. The CDR3 runs from the conserved cysteine through the conserved F or W. A D gene is named only where the DNA matches it firmly. Some rows mark clone size as missing; the rest say once, few, many or name a class of expanded clone.

d_call	v_call	j_call	clone_size	cdr3_aa	cdr3_nt
TRBD2	TRBV4-1	TRBJ2-7	many	CASSQGLAVPYEQYF	TGCGCCAGCAGCCAAGGACTAGCGGTCCCCTACGAGCAGTACTTC
-	TRBV28	TRBJ2-7	many	CASVRGFYEQYF	TGTGCCAGCGTTAGGGGTTTCTACGAGCAGTACTTC
TRBD2	TRBV6-1	TRBJ2-1	-	CARGPRGTRANVNEQFF	TGTGCCAGAGGACCCCGGGGGACTAGAGCCAACGTCAATGAGCAGTTCTTC
-	TRBV19	TRBJ2-2	many	CASSGTSGFTGELFF	TGTGCCAGTAGTGGAACTAGTGGTTTCACCGGGGAGCTGTTTTTT
TRBD1	TRBV27	TRBJ1-5	many	CASSSTGVGQPQHF	TGTGCCAGCAGTTCGACAGGGGTCGGTCAGCCCCAGCATTTT
TRBD2	TRBV29-1	TRBJ2-1	many	CSVPGGGQGTSGRYNEQFF	TGCAGCGTTCCCGGGGGGGGACAGGGTACTAGCGGGAGGTACAATGAGCAGTTCTTC
-	TRBV20-1	TRBJ2-5	many	CSARRRAGETQYF	TGCAGTGCAAGAAGGAGGGCAGGGGAGACCCAGTACTTC
-	TRBV7-3	TRBJ2-5	many	CASSLRGTAETQYF	TGTGCCAGCAGCTTGAGGGGGACTGCAGAGACCCAGTACTTC
TRBD1	TRBV18	TRBJ1-1	many	CASSPATGMNTEAFF	TGTGCCAGCTCACCAGCGACAGGGATGAACACTGAAGCTTTCTTT
TRBD1	TRBV12-3/TRBV12-4	TRBJ2-5	many	CASIGTGRETQYF	TGTGCCAGCATCGGGACAGGGAGGGAGACCCAGTACTTC
-	TRBV28	TRBJ1-5	many	CASSLTGPSNQPQHF	TGTGCCAGCAGTTTAACAGGGCCAAGCAATCAGCCCCAGCATTTT
TRBD2	TRBV19	TRBJ2-1	many	CASSIGLAGTYNEQFF	TGTGCCAGTAGTATAGGACTAGCGGGAACCTACAATGAGCAGTTCTTC
TRBD1	TRBV10-3	TRBJ2-2	many	CAISQGAGTGELFF	TGTGCCATCAGCCAGGGGGCCGGCACCGGGGAGCTGTTTTTT
-	TRBV7-6	TRBJ2-1	-	CASSSWTESWRPSYNEQFF	TGTGCCAGCAGCTCTTGGACCGAGAGCTGGAGGCCTTCCTACAATGAGCAGTTCTTC
-	TRBV3-1	TRBJ1-2	many	CASSQAGNYGYTF	TGTGCCAGCAGCCAAGCGGGAAACTATGGCTACACCTTC
-	TRBV5-1	TRBJ1-1	many	CASRRDVGSGNTEAFF	TGCGCCAGCAGGAGGGACGTAGGGTCGGGAAACACTGAAGCTTTCTTT
-	TRBV5-4	TRBJ2-2	-	CASSASMNTGELFF	TGTGCCAGCAGCGCTTCTATGAACACCGGGGAGCTGTTTTTT
TRBD1	TRBV5-1	TRBJ2-3	medium-sized	CASSLRTGAKDTQYF	TGCGCCAGCAGCTTGAGGACAGGGGCAAAAGATACGCAGTATTTT
-	TRBV3-1	TRBJ1-1	few	CASSQDRRQSEAFF	TGTGCCAGCAGCCAAGATCGGAGACAGTCTGAAGCTTTCTTT
-	TRBV7-2	TRBJ2-1	-	CASSFCGIEQFF	TGTGCCAGCAGCTTCTGCGGTATTGAGCAGTTCTTC
TRBD2	TRBV5-5	TRBJ2-1	many	CASGRGTSGPGEQFF	TGTGCCAGCGGTAGGGGGACTAGCGGGCCAGGTGAGCAGTTCTTC
TRBD1	TRBV7-8	TRBJ2-1	many	CASSSHSGGTGVYEQFF	TGTGCCAGCAGCTCACATTCCGGCGGGACAGGGGTTTATGAGCAGTTCTTC
-	TRBV3-1	TRBJ2-3	many	CASSQDLTSGVGQYF	TGTGCCAGCAGCCAAGACCTGACTAGTGGTGTCGGGCAGTATTTT
-	TRBV5-1	TRBJ2-2	medium-sized	CASSSGTDYTGGELFF	TGCGCCAGCAGCTCCGGGACGGACTACACAGGAGGGGAGCTGTTTTTT
TRBD2	TRBV7-8	TRBJ2-4	many	CASSPSGAGGRIQYF	TGTGCCAGCAGCCCCTCAGGGGCGGGGGGTAGGATTCAGTACTTC
TRBD1	TRBV28	TRBJ1-6	medium-sized	CASTILGTEANSPLHF	TGTGCCAGCACCATACTTGGGACAGAGGCAAATTCACCCCTCCACTTT
-	TRBV2	TRBJ2-7	medium-sized	CASSMMIDSYEQYF	TGTGCCAGCAGCATGATGATAGATTCCTACGAGCAGTACTTC
-	TRBV6-1	TRBJ1-5	many	CASSDAPNQPQHF	TGTGCCAGCAGTGACGCCCCTAACCAGCCCCAGCATTTT
TRBD2	TRBV2	TRBJ2-1	-	CASSELSGSPYNEQFF	TGTGCCAGCAGTGAACTTAGCGGGAGTCCCTACAATGAGCAGTTCTTC
-	TRBV5-1	TRBJ1-4	-	CASRASTTNKKLFF	TGCGCCAGCAGGGCTAGCACAACTAATAAAAAACTGTTTTTT
-	TRBV20-1	TRBJ2-3	-	CSARYDRGTQYF	TGCAGTGCTAGATATGACCGTGGTACGCAGTATTTT
TRBD2	TRBV28	TRBJ2-3	once	CASSGGLAGVKDTQYF	TGTGCCAGCAGTGGGGGACTAGCGGGAGTAAAGGATACGCAGTATTTT
TRBD1	TRBV30	TRBJ1-1	many	CARIRQGGVNTEAFF	TGTGCCCGAATTCGACAGGGCGGGGTGAACACTGAAGCTTTCTTT
-	TRBV6-1	TRBJ2-2	medium-sized	CASSLYRSRGAGELFF	TGTGCCAGCAGTCTATACCGGAGTCGGGGCGCCGGGGAGCTGTTTTTT
TRBD1	TRBV9	TRBJ2-7	many	CASSRGQPWAEQYF	TGTGCCAGCAGCCGGGGACAGCCCTGGGCCGAGCAGTACTTC
-	TRBV5-1	TRBJ2-7	medium-sized	CASSLATGYEQYF	TGCGCCAGCAGCTTGGCCACAGGGTACGAGCAGTACTTC
-	TRBV5-1	TRBJ2-3	many	CASSLGGSFTDTQYF	TGCGCCAGCAGCTTAGGGGGATCCTTCACAGATACGCAGTATTTT
-	TRBV28	TRBJ2-5	-	CASGKGRQETQYF	TGTGCCAGCGGAAAGGGGAGGCAAGAGACCCAGTACTTC
-	TRBV5-1	TRBJ2-1	-	CASSLVEGDGNEQFF	TGCGCCAGCAGCTTGGTAGAGGGAGATGGCAATGAGCAGTTCTTC
-	TRBV20-1	TRBJ2-3	many	CSATVADTQYF	TGCAGTGCTACCGTGGCAGATACGCAGTATTTT
-	TRBV10-3	TRBJ1-1	many	CAIRGQGNTEAFF	TGTGCCATCAGAGGGCAGGGGAACACTGAAGCTTTCTTT
-	TRBV30	TRBJ1-1	-	CASTKTGSYTEAFF	TGTGCCTCAACTAAGACAGGATCCTACACTGAAGCTTTCTTT